This record covers a single T cell receptor (beta chain). This entry comes from a study of T-cell reconstitution after alpha-beta-depleted transplantation in children. V lost 2 bases and J 3 bases, leaving 12 bases between the germline ends. Germline V gives CDR1 ENHRY, CDR2 SYGVKD. This CDR3 has 15 amino acids. For TCRbeta, the library was prepared with unique molecular identifiers. TCRdb analysed the PCR reads with MiXCR anew, one entry per CDR3 protein. The sample has about 420,000 distinct CDR3 sequences, around 15% seen once. The TCR originated in a boy younger than two who had a stem cell transplant for Wiskott-Aldrich syndrome, so the T cells may come from the graft donor. V usage is TRBV10-3 and J usage is TRBJ2-3, with D possibly TRBD1 on 6 matching bases. Sample: PBMCs, mostly from graft donor cells, taken 360 days after TCRalphabeta/CD19-depleted stem cell transplant. CDR3 amino acids: CAISEGGRLTDTQYF. CDR3 in DNA: TGTGCCATCAGTGAGGGGGGCAGGCTGACAGATACGCAGTATTTT.